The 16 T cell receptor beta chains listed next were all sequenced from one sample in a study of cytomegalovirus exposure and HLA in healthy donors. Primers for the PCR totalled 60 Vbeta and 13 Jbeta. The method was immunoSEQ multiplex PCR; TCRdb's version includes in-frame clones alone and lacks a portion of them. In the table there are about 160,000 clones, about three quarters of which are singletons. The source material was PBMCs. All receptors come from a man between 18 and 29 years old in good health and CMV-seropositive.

The CDR3 spells CASSAQGATGNTIYF. Written as DNA, the CDR3 is TGTGCCAGCAGCGCACAAGGAGCTACTGGAAACACCATATATTTT. The chain uses TRBV7-9 and TRBJ1-3, with D unresolved. V gave up 5 bases and J gave up 2 bases, with 13 bases separating them. CDR1 is SEHNR and CDR2 is FQNEAQ in the germline V gene (reference sequence). This CDR3 is 15 amino acids long.

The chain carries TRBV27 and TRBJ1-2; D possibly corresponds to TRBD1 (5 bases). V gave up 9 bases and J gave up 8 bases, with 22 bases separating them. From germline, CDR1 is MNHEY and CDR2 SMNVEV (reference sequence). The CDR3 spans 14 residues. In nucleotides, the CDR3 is TGTGCCAGGACAGAGAGAGTGGGTTTGGGAGGCTACACCTTC. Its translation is CARTERVGLGGYTF.

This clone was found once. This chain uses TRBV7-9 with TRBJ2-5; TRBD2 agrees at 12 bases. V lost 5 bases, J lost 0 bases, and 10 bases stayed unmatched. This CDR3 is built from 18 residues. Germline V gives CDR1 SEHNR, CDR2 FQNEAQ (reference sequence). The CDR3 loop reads CASSILSWTSGNQETQYF. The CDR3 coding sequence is TGTGCCAGCAGCATCCTTTCTTGGACTAGCGGGAACCAAGAGACCCAGTACTTC. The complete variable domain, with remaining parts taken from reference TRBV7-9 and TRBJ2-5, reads DTGVSQNPRHKITKRGQNVTFRCDPISEHNRLYWYRQTLGQGPEFLTYFQNEAQLEKSRLLSDRFSAERPKGSFSTLEIQRTEQGDSAMYLCASSILSWTSGNQETQYFGPGTRLLVL.

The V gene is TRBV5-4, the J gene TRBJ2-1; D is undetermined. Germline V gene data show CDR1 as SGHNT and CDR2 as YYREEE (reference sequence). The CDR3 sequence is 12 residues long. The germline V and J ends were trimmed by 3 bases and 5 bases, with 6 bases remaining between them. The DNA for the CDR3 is TGTGCCAGCAGCTCGGGTAACAATGAGCAGTTCTTC. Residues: CASSSGNNEQFF.

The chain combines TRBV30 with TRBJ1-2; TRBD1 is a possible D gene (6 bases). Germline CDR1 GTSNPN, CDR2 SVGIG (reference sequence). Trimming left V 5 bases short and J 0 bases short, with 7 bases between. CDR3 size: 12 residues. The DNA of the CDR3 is TGTGCCTGGTCAGGGGCTAACTATGGCTACACCTTC. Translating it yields CAWSGANYGYTF.

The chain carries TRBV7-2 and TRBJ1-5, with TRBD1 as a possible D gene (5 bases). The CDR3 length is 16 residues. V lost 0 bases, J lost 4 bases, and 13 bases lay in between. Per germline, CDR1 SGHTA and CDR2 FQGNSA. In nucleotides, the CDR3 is TGTGCCAGCAGCTTAGCGCAGGGCATCGCAAATCAGCCCCAGCATTTT. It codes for CASSLAQGIANQPQHF.

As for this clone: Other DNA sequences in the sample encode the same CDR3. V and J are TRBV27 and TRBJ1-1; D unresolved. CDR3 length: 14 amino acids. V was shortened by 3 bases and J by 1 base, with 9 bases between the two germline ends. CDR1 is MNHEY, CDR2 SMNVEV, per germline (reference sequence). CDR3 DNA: TGTGCCAGCAGTTTCGCTGGAGGGAACACTGAAGCTTTCTTT. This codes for CASSFAGGNTEAFF.

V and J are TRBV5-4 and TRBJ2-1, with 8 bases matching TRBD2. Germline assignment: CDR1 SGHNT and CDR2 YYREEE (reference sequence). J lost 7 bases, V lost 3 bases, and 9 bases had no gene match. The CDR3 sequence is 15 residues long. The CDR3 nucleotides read TGTGCCAGCAGCTCAGGACTAGCTTCTGGAAATGAGCAGTTCTTC. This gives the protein CASSSGLASGNEQFF.

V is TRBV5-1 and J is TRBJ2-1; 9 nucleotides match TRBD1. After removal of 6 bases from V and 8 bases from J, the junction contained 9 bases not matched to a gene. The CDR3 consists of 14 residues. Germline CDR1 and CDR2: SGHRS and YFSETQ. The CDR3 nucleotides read TGCGCCAGCACACCGGGACAGGGCGACGATGAGCAGTTCTTC. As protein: CASTPGQGDDEQFF.

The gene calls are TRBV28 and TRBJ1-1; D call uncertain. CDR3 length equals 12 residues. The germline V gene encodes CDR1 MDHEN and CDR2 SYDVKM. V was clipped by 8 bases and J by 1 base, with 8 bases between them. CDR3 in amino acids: CASGGQNTEAFF. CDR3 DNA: TGTGCCAGCGGAGGGCAGAACACTGAAGCTTTCTTT.

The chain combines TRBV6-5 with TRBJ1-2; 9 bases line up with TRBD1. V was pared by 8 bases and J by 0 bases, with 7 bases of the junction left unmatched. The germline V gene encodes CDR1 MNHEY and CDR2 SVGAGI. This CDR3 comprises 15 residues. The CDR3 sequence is CASGSGQGTNYGYTF. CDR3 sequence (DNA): TGTGCCAGCGGATCCGGACAGGGGACTAACTATGGCTACACCTTC.

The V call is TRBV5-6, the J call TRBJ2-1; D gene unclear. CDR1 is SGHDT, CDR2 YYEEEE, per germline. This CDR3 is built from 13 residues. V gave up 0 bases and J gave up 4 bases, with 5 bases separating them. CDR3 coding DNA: TGTGCCAGCAGCTTGGCGGTTTACAATGAGCAGTTCTTC. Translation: CASSLAVYNEQFF.

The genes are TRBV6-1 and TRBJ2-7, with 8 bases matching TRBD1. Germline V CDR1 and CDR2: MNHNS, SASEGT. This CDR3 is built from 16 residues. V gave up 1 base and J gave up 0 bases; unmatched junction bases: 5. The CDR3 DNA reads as TGTGCCAGCAGTGAAGGCGGGACAGGATTCTCCTACGAGCAGTACGTC. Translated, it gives CASSEGGTGFSYEQYV.

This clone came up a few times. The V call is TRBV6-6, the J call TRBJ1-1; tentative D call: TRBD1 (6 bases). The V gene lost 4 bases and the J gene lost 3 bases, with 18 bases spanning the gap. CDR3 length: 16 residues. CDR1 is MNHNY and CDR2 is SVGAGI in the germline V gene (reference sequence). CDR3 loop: CASSSSGGQRDTEAFF. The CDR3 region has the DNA TGTGCCAGCAGTTCCTCGGGGGGGCAAAGGGACACTGAAGCTTTCTTT.

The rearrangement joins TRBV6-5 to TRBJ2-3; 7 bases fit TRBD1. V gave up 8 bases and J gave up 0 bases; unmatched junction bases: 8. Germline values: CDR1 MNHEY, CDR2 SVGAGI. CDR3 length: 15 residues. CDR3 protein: CASGRGRPSTDTQYF. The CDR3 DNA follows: TGTGCCAGCGGAAGGGGGCGGCCTAGCACAGATACGCAGTATTTT.

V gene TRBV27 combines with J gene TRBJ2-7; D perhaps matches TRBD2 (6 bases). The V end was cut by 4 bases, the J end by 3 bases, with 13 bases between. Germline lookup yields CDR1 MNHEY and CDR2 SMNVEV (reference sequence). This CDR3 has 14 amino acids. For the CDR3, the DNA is TGTGCCAGCAGTTGCCCCCCTAGCGACTACGAGCAGTACGTC. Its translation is CASSCPPSDYEQYV.